The 21 T cell receptor beta chains below all came from one sample that was sequenced in a study of control samples from healthy donors and cancer patients. The repertoire was sequenced with immunoSEQ multiplex PCR; TCRdb's copy has only in-frame clones and lacks some. The data show 120,000 to 150,000 clones, approximately 91% seen once. The sequencing input was blood. These receptors originate from a woman in her 30s in good health.

V is TRBV28 and J is TRBJ2-5, with 9 positions matching TRBD1. This CDR3 spans 14 amino acids. Germline lookup yields CDR1 MDHEN and CDR2 SYDVKM. Losses at the gene ends were 4 bases for V and 5 bases for J; bases not matched to a gene: 5. The CDR3 is CASSSGTGKETQYF. For the CDR3, the DNA is TGTGCCAGCAGTTCCGGGACAGGGAAGGAGACCCAGTACTTC.

This sequence joins TRBV11-3 and TRBJ1-1, with unresolved D. CDR3 length: 13 residues. Germline assignment: CDR1 SGHNT and CDR2 YENEEA. V was clipped by 4 bases and J by 0 bases, with 6 bases between them. CDR3 nucleotides: TGTGCCAGCAGCTCCAACCTGAACACTGAAGCTTTCTTT. This codes for CASSSNLNTEAFF.

This chain uses TRBV6-5 with TRBJ1-3; D ambiguous. Germline values: CDR1 MNHEY, CDR2 SVGAGI. The CDR3 runs 13 residues. The V and J ends lost 11 bases and 3 bases respectively, with 14 bases between them. The CDR3 is CASVLGLGNTIYF. The CDR3 DNA reads TGTGCCTCCGTTCTGGGCCTTGGAAACACCATATATTTT.

This clone was seen just once. The rearrangement uses TRBV30 and TRBJ1-2, with D possibly matching TRBD1 (6 bases). Trimming stripped 4 bases from V and 1 base from J, with 13 bases between. The CDR3 runs 14 residues. CDR1 and CDR2 from the germline V gene are GTSNPN and SVGIG (reference sequence). The CDR3 region is CAWTSGGLNYGYTF. In nucleotides, the CDR3 is TGTGCCTGGACCAGCGGGGGGCTTAACTATGGCTACACCTTC. Complete variable domain (other parts from reference TRBV30 and TRBJ1-2): SQTIHQWPATLVQPVGSPLSLECTVEGTSNPNLYWYRQAAGRGLQLLFYSVGIGQISSEVPQNLSASRPQDRQFILSSKKLLLSDSGFYLCAWTSGGLNYGYTFGSGTRLTVV.

The chain is built from TRBV7-9 and TRBJ2-1, with a possible D match to TRBD2 (6 bases). Trimming stripped 4 bases from V and 2 bases from J, with 12 bases between. Germline CDR1 SEHNR, CDR2 FQNEAQ (reference sequence). The CDR3 consists of 15 residues. The CDR3 protein is CASSSGLLTYNEQFF. DNA of the CDR3: TGTGCCAGCAGCTCGGGACTCCTTACCTACAATGAGCAGTTCTTC.

V and J are TRBV23-1 and TRBJ1-2; 8 bases are shared with TRBD1. Being an ORF, TRBV23-1 has a function that is uncertain. V shed 6 bases, J shed 4 bases, and the junction held 16 bases outside the gene matches. CDR3 size: 17 residues. CDR3 coding DNA: TGCGCCAGCAGCCGTGCCGAGACAGGGGAAGGGAGCTATGGCTACACCTTC. Amino acids: CASSRAETGEGSYGYTF.

V and J are TRBV9 and TRBJ2-3; maybe TRBD2 (6 bases). Between the trimmed V and J ends, which lost 8 bases and 5 bases, there was a span of 18 bases. Germline assignment: CDR1 SGDLS and CDR2 YYNGEE. The CDR3 totals 14 residues. The CDR3 region has the DNA TGTGCCAGTACGCGGGATAGTTTTGGAGATACGCAGTATTTT. Its protein product is CASTRDSFGDTQYF.

V is TRBV10-1 and J is TRBJ2-1; 7 nucleotides align to TRBD1. Trimming removed 5 bases from V and 2 bases from J; junction bases left unmatched: 3. Germline values: CDR1 WNHNN, CDR2 SYGVQD (reference sequence). This CDR3 spans 14 amino acids. CDR3 sequence reads: CASSWDRPYNEQFF. In nucleotides, the CDR3 is TGCGCCAGCAGTTGGGACAGACCCTACAATGAGCAGTTCTTC.

This sequence joins TRBV7-9 and TRBJ2-7, with TRBD1 matching over 9 bases. CDR1 is SEHNR and CDR2 is FQNEAQ in the germline V gene (reference sequence). The CDR3 totals 18 residues. The J segment lost 2 bases and the V segment lost 1 base, leaving 12 bases of the junction unmatched. In DNA, the CDR3 is TGTGCCAGCAGCTTAGGTTGTGACAGGGGGATCCTACCCTACGAGCAGTACTTC. Translation gives CASSLGCDRGILPYEQYF.

The V call is TRBV18, the J call TRBJ1-1; D gene uncertain. Trimming removed 3 bases at V and 0 bases at J, with 8 bases between. This CDR3 comprises 14 residues. Germline CDR1 and CDR2: KGHSH and LQKENI. The CDR3 DNA reads TGTGCCAGCTCACCTGGGCGGTTGAACACTGAAGCTTTCTTT. Its translation: CASSPGRLNTEAFF.

CDR3 bases: TGTGCCAGCAGTCCGAGACAGGGGGTTGGCTACACCTTC. Protein sequence: CASSPRQGVGYTF. The rearrangement uses TRBV27 and TRBJ1-2, with TRBD1 matching 9 bases. In germline, CDR1 is MNHEY, CDR2 SMNVEV (reference sequence). J was trimmed by 7 bases and V by 5 bases; bases with no gene match: 5. This CDR3 has 13 amino acids.

This clone was detected a few times. The gene calls are TRBV30 and TRBJ1-5, with 8 bases aligning to TRBD1. The junction had 10 bases not matched to a gene; V was cut back by 5 bases and J by 4 bases. This CDR3 is 15 amino acids long. Germline assignment: CDR1 GTSNPN and CDR2 SVGIG (reference sequence). The CDR3 DNA follows: TGTGCCTGGGGGACCGGACAGGGACCAAATCAGCCCCAGCATTTT. It is translated as CAWGTGQGPNQPQHF.

Only a few counts were recorded for this clone. The DNA of the CDR3 is TGTGCCAGCAGCTTTCAGGGTAAGGGGACAGGGCAAGAAAAACTGTTTTTT. Protein product: CASSFQGKGTGQEKLFF. The chain links TRBV11-3 to TRBJ1-4, with 9 positions matching TRBD1. V trimming: 3 bases; J trimming: 8 bases; junction bases outside the gene matches: 13. The CDR3 has 17 residues. Germline CDR1 reads SGHNT; CDR2 reads YENEEA.

This chain joins TRBV6-5 and TRBJ1-5; a weak D match, TRBD1 (5 bases). CDR3 length: 13 residues. Looked up from germline, CDR1 is MNHEY and CDR2 is SVGAGI. V lost 9 bases to trimming and J lost 9 bases, with 18 bases between them. This CDR3 is CASNLGGQGPQHF. The CDR3 nucleotides are TGTGCCAGTAACCTTGGGGGTCAGGGGCCCCAGCATTTT.

The chain employs TRBV6-5 and TRBJ1-5; D possibly corresponds to TRBD1 (5 bases). The CDR3 has 14 amino acids. Trimming removed 5 bases at V and 2 bases at J, with 10 bases between. The germline gives CDR1 MNHEY, CDR2 SVGAGI. The CDR3, as DNA: TGTGCCAGCAGTACCGGGGGGGGCAATCAGCCCCAGCATTTT. Protein: CASSTGGGNQPQHF.

This chain joins TRBV11-2 and TRBJ2-1; D is unresolved. CDR1 and CDR2 from the germline V gene are SGHAT and FQNNGV. The CDR3 spans 13 residues. Trimming left V 1 base short and J 9 bases short, with 10 bases between. The CDR3 coding sequence is TGTGCCAGCAGCTTAGGAGTGGGTCTTGAGCAGTTCTTC. It translates to CASSLGVGLEQFF.

This chain links TRBV30 with TRBJ2-1; D is ambiguous. The CDR3 has 12 residues. Germline CDR1 GTSNPN, CDR2 SVGIG (reference sequence). V lost 5 bases and J lost 11, with 16 bases in between. CDR3 nucleotide sequence: TGTGCCTGGGCCCCGGACCCGAGCCAGCAGTTCTTC. Its protein is CAWAPDPSQQFF.

CDR3: CAISESIQQGALHF. For the CDR3, the DNA is TGTGCCATCAGTGAGTCGATTCAGCAGGGGGCCCTCCACTTT. The J gene is TRBJ1-6, the V gene TRBV10-3; TRBD1 matches at 7 bases. V was clipped by 0 bases and J by 14 bases; unmatched bases: 7. The CDR3 contains 14 residues. CDR1 is ENHRY, CDR2 SYGVKD, per germline.

This chain uses TRBV12-3 or TRBV12-4 with TRBJ2-1; D unresolved. Between the trimmed V and J ends, which lost 3 bases and 8 bases, there was a span of 11 bases. The CDR3 covers 13 residues. CDR3 sequence reads: CASSFGQGYEQFF. CDR3 coding DNA: TGTGCCAGCAGTTTCGGGCAAGGGTATGAGCAGTTCTTC.

The genes are TRBV21-1 and TRBJ1-3; the DNA was not used to check the table's D call, TRBD1. TRBV21-1 is reported as a pseudogene. The CDR3 consists of 18 residues. CDR3 in DNA: TGTGCCAGCAGCAAATTAGTATCAGGGCTCTTCTCTGGAAACACCATATATTTT. It codes for CASSKLVSGLFSGNTIYF.

This sequence joins TRBV6-5 and TRBJ2-1, with D uncertain. Germline CDR1 reads MNHEY; CDR2 reads SVGAGI. The germline V and J ends were trimmed by 5 bases and 10 bases, with 12 bases remaining between them. The CDR3 runs to 12 residues. The CDR3 sequence is CASSPSKREQFF. The CDR3 DNA follows: TGTGCCAGCAGTCCCTCGAAACGCGAGCAGTTCTTC.